One T cell receptor beta chain is described in this entry. Its cognate antigen is unknown. The time point denotes: week 35, safety follow-up. With topical imiquimod, each dose of the vaccine consisted of 300 ug of mutant IDH1 20-mer peptide. Patients had eight vaccinations, in weeks 1, 3, 5, 7, 11, 15, 19 and 23. The donors had new WHO grade 3 or 4 astrocytomas; these were IDH1-mutant and ATRX-lost. The data stem from a study of a mutant IDH1 vaccine in newly diagnosed glioma. Study as a whole: Treated patients, roughly 60% male and about 38% female, averaged around 40 years of age. Patients' prior therapy spanned radiotherapy, temozolomide, or both; most underwent both.

Here immunoSEQ multiplex PCR was the method, and the copy in TCRdb shows in-frame clones only, minus some. In the table there are around 44,000 clones, roughly three quarters of which are singletons. The CDR3 is 15 residues long. V shed 2 bases, J shed 5 bases, and the junction held 7 bases outside the gene matches. The germline gives CDR1 SGHRS, CDR2 YFSETQ. The material was PBMCs, obtained from a glioma patient whose treatment included an IDH1 peptide vaccine. The genes are TRBV5-1 and TRBJ2-3, with 8 bases lining up with TRBD2. The clonotype originates from a man aged 40-49 years with glioma. The CDR3 DNA reads as TGCGCCAGCAGCTTAGGAGCGGGGGTCGGAGATACGCAGTATTTT. As protein: CASSLGAGVGDTQYF.